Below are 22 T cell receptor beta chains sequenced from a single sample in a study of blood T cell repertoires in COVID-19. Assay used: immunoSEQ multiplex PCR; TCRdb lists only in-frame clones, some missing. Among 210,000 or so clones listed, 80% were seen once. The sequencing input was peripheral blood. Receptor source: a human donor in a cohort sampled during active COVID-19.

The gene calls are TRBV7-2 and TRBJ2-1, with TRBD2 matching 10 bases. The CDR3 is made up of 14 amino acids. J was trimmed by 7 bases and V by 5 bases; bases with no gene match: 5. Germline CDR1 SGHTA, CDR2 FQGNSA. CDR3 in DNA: TGTGCCAGCAGCGCCCGGACTAGCGGAAATGAGCAGTTCTTC. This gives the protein CASSARTSGNEQFF.

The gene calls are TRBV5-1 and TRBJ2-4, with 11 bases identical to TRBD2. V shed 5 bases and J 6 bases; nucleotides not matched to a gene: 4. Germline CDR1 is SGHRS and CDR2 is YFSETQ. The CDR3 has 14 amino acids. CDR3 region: CASRLAGVVNIQYF. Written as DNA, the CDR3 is TGCGCCAGCAGACTAGCGGGAGTAGTAAACATTCAGTACTTC.

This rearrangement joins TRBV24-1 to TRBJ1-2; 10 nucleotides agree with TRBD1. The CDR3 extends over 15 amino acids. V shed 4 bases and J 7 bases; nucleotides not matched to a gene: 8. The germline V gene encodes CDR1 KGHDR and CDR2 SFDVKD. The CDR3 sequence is CATSDPGRDRGGYTF. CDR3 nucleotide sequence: TGTGCCACCAGTGACCCAGGCCGGGACAGGGGTGGCTACACCTTC.

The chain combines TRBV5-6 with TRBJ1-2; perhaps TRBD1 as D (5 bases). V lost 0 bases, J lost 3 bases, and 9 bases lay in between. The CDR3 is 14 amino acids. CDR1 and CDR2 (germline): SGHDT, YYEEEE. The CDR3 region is CASSLGWGDYGYTF. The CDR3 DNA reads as TGTGCCAGCAGCTTGGGGTGGGGGGACTATGGCTACACCTTC.

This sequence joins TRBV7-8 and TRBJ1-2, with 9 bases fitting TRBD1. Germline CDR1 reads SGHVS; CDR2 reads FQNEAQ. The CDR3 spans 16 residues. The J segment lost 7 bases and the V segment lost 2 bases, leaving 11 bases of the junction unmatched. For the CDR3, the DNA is TGTGCCAGCAGCTTAACCAGGACAGGGGTTTATGGTGGCTACACCTTC. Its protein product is CASSLTRTGVYGGYTF.

CDR3 protein: CAFQGEGLAGGVRDTQYF. The CDR3 DNA sequence: TGTGCCTTCCAAGGGGAGGGACTAGCGGGAGGTGTAAGAGATACGCAGTATTTT. The chain carries TRBV30 and TRBJ2-3, with 15 bases that match TRBD2. Germline V lookup: CDR1 GTSNPN, CDR2 SVGIG (reference sequence). The CDR3 has 18 residues. Unmatched junction bases numbered 16, after V lost 7 bases and J lost 5 bases.

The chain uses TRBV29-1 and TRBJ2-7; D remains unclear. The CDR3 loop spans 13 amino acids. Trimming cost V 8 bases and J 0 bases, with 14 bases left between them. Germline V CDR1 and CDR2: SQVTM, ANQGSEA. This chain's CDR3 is CSIIPVSSYEQYF. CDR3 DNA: TGCAGCATTATCCCCGTGAGCTCCTACGAGCAGTACTTC.

In DNA, the CDR3 is TGTGCCAGCTCATCCCGACCGGGCCGGGAATGGAACACTGAAGCTTTCTTT. It is translated as CASSSRPGREWNTEAFF. J is TRBJ1-1 and V is TRBV18; D gene ambiguous. This CDR3 has 17 residues. V gave up 5 bases and J gave up 1 base, with 20 bases separating them. Germline CDR1 reads KGHSH; CDR2 reads LQKENI.

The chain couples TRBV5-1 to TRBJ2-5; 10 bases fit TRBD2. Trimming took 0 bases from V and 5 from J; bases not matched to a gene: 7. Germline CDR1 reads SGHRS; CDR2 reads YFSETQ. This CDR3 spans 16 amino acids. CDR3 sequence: CASSLVLAGGRETQYF. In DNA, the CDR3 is TGCGCCAGCAGCTTGGTCTTAGCGGGAGGCCGGGAGACCCAGTACTTC.

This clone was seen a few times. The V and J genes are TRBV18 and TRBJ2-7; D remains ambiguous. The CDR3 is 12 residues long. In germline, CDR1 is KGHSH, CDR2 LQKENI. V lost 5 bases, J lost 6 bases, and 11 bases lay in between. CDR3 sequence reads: CASSSAASEQYF. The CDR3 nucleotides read TGTGCCAGCTCATCCGCCGCGTCCGAGCAGTACTTC.

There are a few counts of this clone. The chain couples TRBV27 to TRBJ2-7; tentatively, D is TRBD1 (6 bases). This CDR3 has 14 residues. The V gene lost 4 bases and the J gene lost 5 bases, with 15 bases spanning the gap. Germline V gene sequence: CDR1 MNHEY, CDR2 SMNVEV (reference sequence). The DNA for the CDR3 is TGTGCCAGCAGTTACCGGGCCCCAGGGGACGAGCAGTACTTC. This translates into CASSYRAPGDEQYF.

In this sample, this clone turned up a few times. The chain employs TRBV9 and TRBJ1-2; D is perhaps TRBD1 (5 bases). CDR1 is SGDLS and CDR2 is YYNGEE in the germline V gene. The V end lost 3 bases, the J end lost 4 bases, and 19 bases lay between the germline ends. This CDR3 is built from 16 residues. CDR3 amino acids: CASSAGDQGLLYGYTF. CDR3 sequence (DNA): TGTGCCAGCAGCGCCGGAGATCAGGGTCTCCTCTATGGCTACACCTTC. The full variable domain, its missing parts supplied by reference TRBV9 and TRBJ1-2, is DSGVTQTPKHLITATGQRVTLRCSPRSGDLSVYWYQQSLDQGLQFLIQYYNGEERAKGNILERFSAQQFPDLHSELNLSSLELGDSALYFCASSAGDQGLLYGYTFGSGTRLTVV.

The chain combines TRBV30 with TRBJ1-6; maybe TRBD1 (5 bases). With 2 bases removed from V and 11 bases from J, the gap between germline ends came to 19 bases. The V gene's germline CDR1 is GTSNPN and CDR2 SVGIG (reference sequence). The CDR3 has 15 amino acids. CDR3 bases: TGTGCCTGGAGTCCTCCTGGCACGGGGGGTACACCCCTCCACTTT. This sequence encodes CAWSPPGTGGTPLHF.

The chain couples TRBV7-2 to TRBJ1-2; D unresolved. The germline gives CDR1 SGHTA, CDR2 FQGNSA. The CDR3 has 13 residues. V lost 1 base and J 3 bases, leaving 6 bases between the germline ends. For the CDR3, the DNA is TGTGCCAGCAGCTTAGGAGGTGACTATGGCTACACCTTC. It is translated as CASSLGGDYGYTF.

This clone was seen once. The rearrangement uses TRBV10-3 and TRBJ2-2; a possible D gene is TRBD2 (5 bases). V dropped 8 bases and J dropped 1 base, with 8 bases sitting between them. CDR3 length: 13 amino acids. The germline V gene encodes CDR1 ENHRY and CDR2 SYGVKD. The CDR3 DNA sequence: TGTGCCATCCGGGGTGGGAACACCGGGGAGCTGTTTTTT. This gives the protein CAIRGGNTGELFF.

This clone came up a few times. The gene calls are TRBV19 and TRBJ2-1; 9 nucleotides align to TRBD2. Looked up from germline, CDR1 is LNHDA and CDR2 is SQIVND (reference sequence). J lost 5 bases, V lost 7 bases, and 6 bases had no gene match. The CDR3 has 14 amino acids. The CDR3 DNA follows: TGTGCCAGTAAGATAGCGGGAGCGAACAATGAGCAGTTCTTC. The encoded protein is CASKIAGANNEQFF.

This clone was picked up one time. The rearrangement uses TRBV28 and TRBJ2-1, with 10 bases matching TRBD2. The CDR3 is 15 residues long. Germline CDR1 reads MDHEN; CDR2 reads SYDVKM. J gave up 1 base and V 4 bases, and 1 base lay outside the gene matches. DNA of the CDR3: TGTGCCAGCAGTTCACTAGCGGGATCCTACAATGAGCAGTTCTTC. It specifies CASSSLAGSYNEQFF.

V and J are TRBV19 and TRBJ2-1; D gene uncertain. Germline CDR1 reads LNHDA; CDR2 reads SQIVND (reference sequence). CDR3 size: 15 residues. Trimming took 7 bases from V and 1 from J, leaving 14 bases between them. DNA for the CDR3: TGTGCCAGTAAGGCGGCAGTCGGTTCCTACAATGAGCAGTTCTTC. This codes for CASKAAVGSYNEQFF. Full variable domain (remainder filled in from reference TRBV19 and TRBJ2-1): DGGITQSPKYLFRKEGQNVTLSCEQNLNHDAMYWYRQDPGQGLRLIYYSQIVNDFQKGDIAEGYSVSREKKESFPLTVTSAQKNPTAFYLCASKAAVGSYNEQFFGPGTRLTVL.

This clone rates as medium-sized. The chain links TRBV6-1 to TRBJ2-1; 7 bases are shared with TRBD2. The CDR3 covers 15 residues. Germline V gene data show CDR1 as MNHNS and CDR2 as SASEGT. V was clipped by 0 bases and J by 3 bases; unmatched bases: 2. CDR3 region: CASSEAAGDYNEQFF. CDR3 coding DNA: TGTGCCAGCAGTGAAGCTGCGGGAGACTACAATGAGCAGTTCTTC.

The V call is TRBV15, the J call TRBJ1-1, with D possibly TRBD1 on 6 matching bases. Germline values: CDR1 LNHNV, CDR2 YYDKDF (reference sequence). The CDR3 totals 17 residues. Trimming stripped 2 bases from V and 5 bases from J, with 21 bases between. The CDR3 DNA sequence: TGTGCCACCAGCAGATCCTCGACAGGCAATGCGAGGACTGAAGCTTTCTTT. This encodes CATSRSSTGNARTEAFF. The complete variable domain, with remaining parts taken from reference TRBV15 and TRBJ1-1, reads DAMVIQNPRYQVTQFGKPVTLSCSQTLNHNVMYWYQQKSSQAPKLLFHYYDKDFNNEADTPDNFQSRRPNTSFCFLDIRSPGLGDTAMYLCATSRSSTGNARTEAFFGQGTRLTVV.

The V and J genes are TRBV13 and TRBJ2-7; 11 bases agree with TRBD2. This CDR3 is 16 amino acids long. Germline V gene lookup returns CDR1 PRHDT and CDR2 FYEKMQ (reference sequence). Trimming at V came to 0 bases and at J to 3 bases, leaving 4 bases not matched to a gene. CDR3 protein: CASSLGQGLAGYEQYF. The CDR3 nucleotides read TGTGCCAGCAGCTTAGGCCAAGGACTAGCGGGCTACGAGCAGTACTTC.

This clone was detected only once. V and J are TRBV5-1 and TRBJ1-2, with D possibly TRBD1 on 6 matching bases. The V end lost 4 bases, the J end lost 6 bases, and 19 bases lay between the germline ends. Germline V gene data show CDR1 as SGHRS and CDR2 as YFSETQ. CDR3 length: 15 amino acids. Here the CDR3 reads CASSLGHQLGDGYTF. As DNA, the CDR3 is TGCGCCAGCAGCCTGGGACACCAACTCGGGGATGGCTACACCTTC.